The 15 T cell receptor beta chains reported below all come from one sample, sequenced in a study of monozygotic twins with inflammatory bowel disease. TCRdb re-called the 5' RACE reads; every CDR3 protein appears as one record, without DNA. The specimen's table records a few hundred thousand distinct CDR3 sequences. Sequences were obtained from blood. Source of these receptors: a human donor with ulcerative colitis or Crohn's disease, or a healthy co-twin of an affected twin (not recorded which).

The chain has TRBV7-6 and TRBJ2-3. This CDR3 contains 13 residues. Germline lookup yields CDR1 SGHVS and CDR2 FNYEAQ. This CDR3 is CASSPSHTDTQYF.

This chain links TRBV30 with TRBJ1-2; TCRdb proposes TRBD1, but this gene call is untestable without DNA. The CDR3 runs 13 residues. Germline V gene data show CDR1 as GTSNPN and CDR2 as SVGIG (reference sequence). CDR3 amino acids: CAWSKNRADGYTF.

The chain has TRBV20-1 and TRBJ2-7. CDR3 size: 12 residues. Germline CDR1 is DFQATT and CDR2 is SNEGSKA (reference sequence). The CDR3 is CSAIILGYEQYF.

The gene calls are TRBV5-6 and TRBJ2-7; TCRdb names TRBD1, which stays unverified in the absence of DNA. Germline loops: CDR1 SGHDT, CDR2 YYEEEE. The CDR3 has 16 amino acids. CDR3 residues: CASSRPQGHFSYEQYF.

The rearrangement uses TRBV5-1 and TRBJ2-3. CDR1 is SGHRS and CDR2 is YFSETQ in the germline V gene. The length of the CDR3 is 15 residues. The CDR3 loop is CASSLATLVADTQYF.

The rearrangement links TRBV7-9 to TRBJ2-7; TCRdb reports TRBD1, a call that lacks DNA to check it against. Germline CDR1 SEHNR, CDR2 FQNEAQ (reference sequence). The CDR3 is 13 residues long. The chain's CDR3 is CASTQGDFYEQYF.

The CDR3 protein is CASSLQSSGGVLDTQYF. The rearrangement uses TRBV7-3 and TRBJ2-3; the D call from TCRdb, TRBD2, cannot be confirmed without DNA. The V gene's germline CDR1 is SGHTA and CDR2 FQGTGA. This CDR3 region has 17 residues.

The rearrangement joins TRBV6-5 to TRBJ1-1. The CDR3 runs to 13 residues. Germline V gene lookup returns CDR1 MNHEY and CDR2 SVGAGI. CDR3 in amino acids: CASIDQLNTEAFF.

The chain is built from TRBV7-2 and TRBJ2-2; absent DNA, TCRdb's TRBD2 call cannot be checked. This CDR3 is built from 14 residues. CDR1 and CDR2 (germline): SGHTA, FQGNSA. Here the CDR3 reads CASSSAAGGGELFF.

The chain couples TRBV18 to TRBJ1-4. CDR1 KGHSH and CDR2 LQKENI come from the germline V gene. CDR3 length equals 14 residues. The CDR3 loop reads CASSRGTPREKLFF.

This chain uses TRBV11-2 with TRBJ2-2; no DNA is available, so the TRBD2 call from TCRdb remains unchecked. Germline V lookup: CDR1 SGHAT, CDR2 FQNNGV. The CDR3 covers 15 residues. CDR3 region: CASSPPRVHAGELFF.

The CDR3 region is CSASDRTANTGELFF. The chain joins TRBV20-1 to TRBJ2-2; there is no DNA to check the TCRdb D call of TRBD1. CDR3 length equals 15 residues. Germline-derived CDR1 and CDR2 are DFQATT and SNEGSKA (reference sequence).

CDR3: CSATDRLYFGNTIYF. The chain has TRBV20-1 and TRBJ1-3; checking the TCRdb D call of TRBD1 is not possible without DNA. The germline V gene encodes CDR1 DFQATT and CDR2 SNEGSKA (reference sequence). CDR3 size: 15 residues.

CDR3 sequence reads: CASSPGRSNTEAFF. This rearrangement joins TRBV7-3 to TRBJ1-1; the D gene TCRdb calls, TRBD1, cannot be checked with no DNA. The CDR3 contains 14 residues. Germline CDR1 reads SGHTA; CDR2 reads FQGTGA. Complete variable domain (other parts from reference TRBV7-3 and TRBJ1-1): GAGVSQTPSNKVTEKGKYVELRCDPISGHTALYWYRQSLGQGPEFLIYFQGTGAADDSGLPNDRFFAVRPEGSVSTLKIQRTERGDSAVYLCASSPGRSNTEAFFGQGTRLTVV.

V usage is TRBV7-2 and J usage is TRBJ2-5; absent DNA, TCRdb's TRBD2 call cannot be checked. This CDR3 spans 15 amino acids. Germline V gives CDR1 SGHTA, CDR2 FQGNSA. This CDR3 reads CASSPLAILQETQYF.